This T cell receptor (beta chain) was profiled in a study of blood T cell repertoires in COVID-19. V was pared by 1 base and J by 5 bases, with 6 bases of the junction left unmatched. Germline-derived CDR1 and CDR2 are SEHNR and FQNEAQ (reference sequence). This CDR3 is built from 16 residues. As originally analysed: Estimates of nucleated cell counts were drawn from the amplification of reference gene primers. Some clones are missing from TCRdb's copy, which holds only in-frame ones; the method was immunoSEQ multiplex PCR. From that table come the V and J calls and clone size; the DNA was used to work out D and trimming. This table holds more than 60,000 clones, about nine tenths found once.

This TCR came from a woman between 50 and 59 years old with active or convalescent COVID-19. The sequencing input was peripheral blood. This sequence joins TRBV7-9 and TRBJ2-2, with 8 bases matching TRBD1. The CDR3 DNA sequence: TGTGCCAGCAGCTTAGGCGGACAGGGTGTGACCGGGGAGCTGTTTTTT. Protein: CASSLGGQGVTGELFF.